This entry lists 16 T cell receptor beta chains sequenced from one sample in a study of metastatic and nonmetastatic thyroid tumors (TCRdb year 2020). Before undergoing thyroid surgery, none of the patients had been given any kind of treatment. Receptor amplification or capture employed PCR. Instrument on record: Illumina HiSeq 4000. TCRdb itself trimmed the public reads at Q25 with fastp, ran MiXCR and retained productive beta chains. This sample comprises roughly 23,000 clones, about 21% of them detected only once. The ten largest clones capture 10% to 15% of the sample. Specimen: blood. All receptors come from a male donor with papillary thyroid cancer or a benign thyroid nodule (not recorded which). Some clones in this sample may be carry-over from other donors' samples.

This clone was counted between two and nine times. A read error may account for a junction end that differs from germline. This chain connects TRBV29-1 to TRBJ1-1; D remains unclear. The CDR3 is made up of 14 amino acids. Germline V gives CDR1 SQVTM, CDR2 ANQGSEA. The CDR3 coding sequence is TGCAGCATTGAAGATTACGGGAGTGACACTGAAGCTTTCTTT. Translation: CSIEDYGSDTEAFF.

This clone was found many times. J is TRBJ2-7 and V is TRBV20-1; a weak D match, TRBD1 (5 bases). Trimming removed 3 bases at V and 0 bases at J, with 12 bases between. The CDR3 spans 14 residues. Germline CDR1 DFQATT, CDR2 SNEGSKA (reference sequence). The CDR3 reads CSARGLTSSYEQYF. For the CDR3, the DNA is TGCAGTGCTAGGGGGCTTACCAGCTCCTACGAGCAGTACTTC.

For this clone: The germline gene is not matched at one end of the junction; a read error may be the cause. The chain joins TRBV19 to TRBJ2-6, with 9 bases fitting TRBD1. CDR1 is LNHDA and CDR2 is SQIVND in the germline V gene (reference sequence). The CDR3 totals 14 residues. The CDR3, as DNA: TGTGCCAGTGACAGGGGGACTGGGGCCAACGTCCTCACTTTC. Its translation is CASDRGTGANVLTF. The full variable domain, in which reference TRBV19 and TRBJ2-6 provide the parts outside the CDR3, is DGGITQSPKYLFRKEGQNVTLSCEQNLNHDAMYWYRQDPGQGLRLIYYSQIVNDFQKGDIAEGYSVSREKKESFPLTVTSAQKNPTAFYLCASDRGTGANVLTFGAGSRLTVL.

This clone was observed at least ten times. The chain is built from TRBV18 and TRBJ2-3; 7 bases are a match to TRBD1. The CDR3 covers 15 residues. Germline trimming cut 3 bases from V and 1 base from J; bases unmatched to any gene: 4. The germline gives CDR1 KGHSH, CDR2 LQKENI. The CDR3 nucleotides read TGTGCCAGCTCACCCCTACAGGGGCGCACAGATACGCAGTATTTT. Its translation is CASSPLQGRTDTQYF.

At least ten counts were recorded for this clone. The chain carries TRBV7-6 and TRBJ2-7; the match to TRBD1 covers 10 bases. Germline values: CDR1 SGHVS, CDR2 FNYEAQ. CDR3 length: 17 amino acids. V lost 6 bases to trimming and J lost 1 base; unmatched junction nucleotides: 12. CDR3 nucleotides: TGTGCCAGCAGTCCAACCCCGGGACAGGGGTTTTCCTACGAGCAGTACTTC. Protein product: CASSPTPGQGFSYEQYF.

This clone appeared many times. The V gene is TRBV7-8, the J gene TRBJ2-3, with D tentatively TRBD2 (5 bases). V lost 0 bases and J 2 bases, leaving 12 bases between the germline ends. This CDR3 spans 16 amino acids. The germline CDR1 and CDR2 sequences are SGHVS and FQNEAQ. CDR3 residues: CASSLALPEATDTQYF. The CDR3 DNA follows: TGTGCCAGCAGCTTAGCTCTTCCGGAGGCCACAGATACGCAGTATTTT.

This clone was counted at least ten times. V gene TRBV6-1 combines with J gene TRBJ2-1; D is ambiguous. The CDR3 is 14 residues long. Germline V gene lookup returns CDR1 MNHNS and CDR2 SASEGT. Trimming took off 10 bases at V and 2 bases at J, with 15 bases between the two ends. CDR3 protein: CANQGCRAYNEQFF. In DNA form, the CDR3 reads TGTGCCAACCAAGGTTGTAGGGCCTACAATGAGCAGTTCTTC.

This clone is medium-sized by share. The gene calls are TRBV7-2 and TRBJ2-7; TRBD1 matches 10 bases. J lost 2 bases, V lost 5 bases, and 6 bases had no gene match. Germline CDR1 reads SGHTA; CDR2 reads FQGNSA. This CDR3 contains 15 residues. CDR3 coding DNA: TGTGCCAGCAGCCGCGGAGGACAGGGGGCCTACGAGCAGTACTTC. The encoded protein is CASSRGGQGAYEQYF.

This clone appeared a few times. This chain joins TRBV12-3 or TRBV12-4 and TRBJ2-7, with 7 bases matching TRBD2. The CDR3 contains 14 residues. Trimming took 4 bases from V and 0 from J; bases not matched to a gene: 3. The CDR3 bases are TGTGCCAGCAGTTGGACGGGGGGCTCCTACGAGCAGTACTTC. This encodes CASSWTGGSYEQYF.

This rearrangement joins TRBV6-1 to TRBJ2-7; TRBD1 might be the D (5 bases). V lost 6 bases and J lost 7, with 13 bases in between. This CDR3 spans 12 amino acids. CDR1 and CDR2 from the germline V gene are MNHNS and SASEGT. The CDR3: CASSRDLSEQYF. The CDR3 DNA is TGTGCCAGCAGCAGGGATCTGTCTGAGCAGTACTTC.

V and J are TRBV20-1 and TRBJ1-2; D remains ambiguous. The V end lost 0 bases, the J end lost 8 bases, and 13 bases lay between the germline ends. Germline CDR1 and CDR2: DFQATT and SNEGSKA (reference sequence). The CDR3 consists of 13 residues. CDR3 loop: CSARDRETLGYTF. The CDR3, as DNA: TGCAGTGCTAGAGATCGGGAGACCCTAGGCTACACCTTC.

This clone is labeled as medium-sized (0.01 to 0.1%). This chain links TRBV20-1 with TRBJ1-6, with 8 bases lining up with TRBD1. V lost 2 bases and J lost 9; bases outside the gene matches: 6. Per the germline V gene, CDR1 is DFQATT and CDR2 is SNEGSKA (reference sequence). The CDR3 spans 14 residues. The CDR3 region has the DNA TGCAGTGCTAGATCCCGGACAGGGAGTTCACCCCTCCACTTT. Translating it yields CSARSRTGSSPLHF.

This clone is labeled as medium-sized. This chain links TRBV20-1 with TRBJ2-7; 10 nucleotides agree with TRBD2. Germline V gene sequence: CDR1 DFQATT, CDR2 SNEGSKA (reference sequence). This CDR3 comprises 15 residues. Trimming cost V 5 bases and J 6 bases; bases outside gene matches: 13. The CDR3 DNA is TGCAGTGCTCTACTTAGCGGGAGGACCCTAGGCGAGCAGTACTTC. Residues: CSALLSGRTLGEQYF.

Turning to this clone: One end of the junction fails to match germline, which may point to a read error. The chain recombines TRBV27 with TRBJ2-5; D not resolved. Germline V gene sequence: CDR1 MNHEY, CDR2 SMNVEV (reference sequence). CDR3 length equals 14 residues. The CDR3 DNA follows: TGTGCCGGCAGTTTAATGTATGGGGTGGAGACCCAGTACTTC. Its protein product is CAGSLMYGVETQYF.

This clone was seen many times. Within the sample, other DNA sequences also encode this same CDR3. This chain links TRBV9 with TRBJ2-1; 13 bases are a match to TRBD2. Germline-derived CDR1 and CDR2 are SGDLS and YYNGEE. The CDR3 runs 16 residues. With V trimmed by 4 bases and J by 9 bases, 10 bases remained unmatched. The CDR3 loop reads CASSTGTSGMVTEQFF. DNA of the CDR3: TGTGCCAGCAGCACCGGGACTAGCGGGATGGTGACTGAGCAGTTCTTC.

This clone was observed at least ten times. A much larger clone differs by one base, so this may be a read error. The same CDR3 arises from other DNA sequences in this sample as well. The chain combines TRBV6-5 with TRBJ1-4, with D hard to call. The germline CDR1 and CDR2 sequences are MNHEY and SVGAGI. The CDR3 length is 13 residues. The chain's CDR3 is CASSYEGPEKLFF. In DNA form, the CDR3 reads TGCGCCAGCAGTTACGAGGGTCCTGAAAAACTGTTTTTT.